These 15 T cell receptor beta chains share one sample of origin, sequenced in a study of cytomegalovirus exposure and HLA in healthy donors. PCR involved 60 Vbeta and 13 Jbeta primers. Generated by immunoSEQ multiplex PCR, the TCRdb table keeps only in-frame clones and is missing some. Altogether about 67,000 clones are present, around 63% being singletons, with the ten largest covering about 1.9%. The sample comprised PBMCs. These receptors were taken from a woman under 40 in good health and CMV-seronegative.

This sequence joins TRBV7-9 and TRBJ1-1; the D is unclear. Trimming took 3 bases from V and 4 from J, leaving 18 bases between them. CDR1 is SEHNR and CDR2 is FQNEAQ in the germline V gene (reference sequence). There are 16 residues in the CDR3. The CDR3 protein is CASSLAYLGWSTEAFF. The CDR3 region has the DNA TGTGCCAGCAGCTTGGCCTACCTCGGTTGGAGCACTGAAGCTTTCTTT.

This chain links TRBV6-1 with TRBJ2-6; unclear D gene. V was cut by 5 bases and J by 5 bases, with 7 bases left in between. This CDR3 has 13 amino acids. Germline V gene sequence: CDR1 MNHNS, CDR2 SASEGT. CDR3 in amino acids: CASSTDRANVLTF. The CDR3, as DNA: TGTGCCAGCAGTACCGACAGGGCCAACGTCCTGACTTTC.

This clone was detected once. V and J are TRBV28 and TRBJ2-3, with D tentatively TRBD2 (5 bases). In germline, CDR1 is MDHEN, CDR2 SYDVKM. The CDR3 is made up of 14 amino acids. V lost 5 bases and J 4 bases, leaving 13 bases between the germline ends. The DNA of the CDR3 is TGTGCCAGCAGTCCCCCCCTCGGGGCAGATACGCAGTATTTT. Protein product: CASSPPLGADTQYF.

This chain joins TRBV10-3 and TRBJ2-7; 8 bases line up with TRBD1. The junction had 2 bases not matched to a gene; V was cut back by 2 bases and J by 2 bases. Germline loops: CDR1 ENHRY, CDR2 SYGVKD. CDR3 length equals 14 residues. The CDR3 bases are TGTGCCATCAGTGAGGTACAGGGGGCCTACGAGCAGTACTTC. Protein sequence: CAISEVQGAYEQYF.

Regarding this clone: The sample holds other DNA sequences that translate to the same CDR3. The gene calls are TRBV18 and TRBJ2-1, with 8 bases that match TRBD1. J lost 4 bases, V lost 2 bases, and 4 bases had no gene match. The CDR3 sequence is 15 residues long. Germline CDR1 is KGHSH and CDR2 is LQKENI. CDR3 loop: CASSPGQGPYNEQFF. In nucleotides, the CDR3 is TGTGCCAGCTCACCAGGACAGGGACCATACAATGAGCAGTTCTTC.

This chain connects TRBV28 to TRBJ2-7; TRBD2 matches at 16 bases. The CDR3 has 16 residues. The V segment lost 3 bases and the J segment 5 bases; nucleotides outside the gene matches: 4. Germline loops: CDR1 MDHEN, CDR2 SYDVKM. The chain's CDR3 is CASSLGLAGGRHEQYF. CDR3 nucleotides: TGTGCCAGCAGTTTGGGACTAGCGGGGGGGCGCCACGAGCAGTACTTC.

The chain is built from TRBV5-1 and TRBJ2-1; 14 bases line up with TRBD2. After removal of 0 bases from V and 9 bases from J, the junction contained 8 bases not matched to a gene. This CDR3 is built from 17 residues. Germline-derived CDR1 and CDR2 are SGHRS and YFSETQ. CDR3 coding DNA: TGCGCCAGCAGCTTGGAATTGTCGACTAGCGGGGGGGTTGAGCAGTTCTTC. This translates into CASSLELSTSGGVEQFF.

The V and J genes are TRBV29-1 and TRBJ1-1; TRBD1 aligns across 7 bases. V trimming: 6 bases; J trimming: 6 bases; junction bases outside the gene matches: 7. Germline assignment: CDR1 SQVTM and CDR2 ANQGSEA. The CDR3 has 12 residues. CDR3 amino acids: CSVDRVGAEAFF. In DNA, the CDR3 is TGCAGCGTCGACAGGGTGGGGGCTGAAGCTTTCTTT.

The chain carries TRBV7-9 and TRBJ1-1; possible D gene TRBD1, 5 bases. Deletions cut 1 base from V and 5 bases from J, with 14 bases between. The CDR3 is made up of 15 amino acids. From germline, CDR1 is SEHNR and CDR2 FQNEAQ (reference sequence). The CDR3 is CASSLVRRGETEAFF. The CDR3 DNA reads TGTGCCAGCAGCTTAGTTCGGCGGGGGGAGACTGAAGCTTTCTTT.

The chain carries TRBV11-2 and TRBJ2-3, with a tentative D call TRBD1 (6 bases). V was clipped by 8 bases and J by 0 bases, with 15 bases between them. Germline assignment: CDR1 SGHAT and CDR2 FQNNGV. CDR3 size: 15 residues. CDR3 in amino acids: CASGPGTISTDTQYF. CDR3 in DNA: TGTGCCAGCGGACCGGGGACAATCAGCACAGATACGCAGTATTTT.

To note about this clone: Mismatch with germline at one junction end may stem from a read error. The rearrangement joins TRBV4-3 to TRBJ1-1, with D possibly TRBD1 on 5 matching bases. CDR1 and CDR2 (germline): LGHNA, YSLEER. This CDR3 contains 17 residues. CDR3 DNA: TGCGCCAGCAGCCAAGATCTTTTCCCAGGGCTGAACACCGAAGCTTTCTTT. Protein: CASSQDLFPGLNTEAFF.

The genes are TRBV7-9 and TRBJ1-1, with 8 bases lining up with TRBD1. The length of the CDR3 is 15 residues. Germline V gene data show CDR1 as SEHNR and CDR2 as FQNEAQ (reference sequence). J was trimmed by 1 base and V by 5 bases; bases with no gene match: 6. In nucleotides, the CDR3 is TGTGCCAGCAGCACCAGAGACAGGGGGAACACTGAAGCTTTCTTT. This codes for CASSTRDRGNTEAFF.

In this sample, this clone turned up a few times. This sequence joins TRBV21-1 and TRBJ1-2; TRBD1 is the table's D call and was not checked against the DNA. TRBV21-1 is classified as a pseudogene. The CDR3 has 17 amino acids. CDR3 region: CASSKEPRKDRVDGYTF. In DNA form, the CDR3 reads TGTGCCAGCAGCAAAGAACCGCGCAAGGACAGGGTGGATGGCTACACCTTC.

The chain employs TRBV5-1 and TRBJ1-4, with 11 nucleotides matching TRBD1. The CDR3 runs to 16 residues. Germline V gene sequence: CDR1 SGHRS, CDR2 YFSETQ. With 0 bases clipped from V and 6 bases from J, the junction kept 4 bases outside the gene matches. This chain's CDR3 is CASSLGTGGEHEKLFF. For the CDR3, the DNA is TGCGCCAGCAGCTTGGGGACAGGGGGCGAACATGAAAAACTGTTTTTT.

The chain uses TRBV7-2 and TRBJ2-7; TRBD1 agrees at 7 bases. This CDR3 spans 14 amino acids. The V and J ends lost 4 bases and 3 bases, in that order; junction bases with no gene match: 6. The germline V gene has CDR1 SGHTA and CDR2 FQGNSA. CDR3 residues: CASSSRDRDYEQYF. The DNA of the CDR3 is TGTGCCAGCAGCTCTAGGGACAGAGACTACGAGCAGTACTTC. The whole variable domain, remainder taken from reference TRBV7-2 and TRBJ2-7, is GAGVSQSPSNKVTEKGKDVELRCDPISGHTALYWYRQSLGQGLEFLIYFQGNSAPDKSGLPSDRFSAERTGGSVSTLTIQRTQQEDSAVYLCASSSRDRDYEQYFGPGTRLTVT.